This T cell receptor (beta chain) was recovered during a study of cytomegalovirus exposure and HLA in healthy donors. On the study more broadly: Previous work identified around 120 million unique TCR beta sequences from around 170 million T cells. Overall study findings and caveats: TCR beta chain V- and J-gene trimming was linked, in a later analysis, to a missense variant in DCLRE1C.

This CDR3 comprises 13 residues. CDR1 is SGDLS, CDR2 YYNGEE, per germline. V was pared by 4 bases and J by 4 bases, with 11 bases between. PCR involved 60 Vbeta and 13 Jbeta primers. Measured with immunoSEQ multiplex PCR; TCRdb has only the in-frame clones, and not every one. The sample carries 85,000 to 100,000 clones, 75% to 85% recorded once. A word on this clone: Antigen unknown. Other DNA sequences in the same sample also yield this CDR3.

V and J are TRBV9 and TRBJ1-1; D unresolved. This TCR was recovered from a male donor in good health and CMV-seropositive. Sequencing input: PBMCs. As DNA, the CDR3 is TGTGCCAGCAGCCTAGGAGGTGGCACTGAAGCTTTCTTT. Translating it yields CASSLGGGTEAFF.